Listed below are T cell receptor beta chains from one sample, sequenced in a study of T cell responses to AZD1222 COVID-19 vaccine. This table comes from immunoSEQ multiplex PCR, and its TCRdb copy is limited to in-frame clones, with some not included. The sample has some 120,000 clones, roughly 82% seen once; the top ten hold about 25%. The material sequenced was peripheral blood, taken 28 days after the second AZD1222 dose. Receptors originate from an adult who received the AZD1222 COVID-19 vaccine. Both conserved end residues are part of each CDR3. Fields, in order: clone size, J gene, V gene, D gene, CDR3 DNA, CDR3 protein. D genes are given only for firm matches. Not every row has a clone size; where given, it reads once, few, many or a size class.

abundance: NA; j_gene: TRBJ2-5; v_gene: TRBV5-1; d_gene: NA; CDR3nt: TGCGCCAGCAGCTACATCAGAGATGGAGAGACCCAGTACTTC; CDR3aa: CASSYIRDGETQYF
abundance: NA; j_gene: TRBJ2-7; v_gene: TRBV5-1; d_gene: TRBD2; CDR3nt: TGCGCCAGCAGCCTCGGGACTAGCGGCTACGAGCAGTACTTC; CDR3aa: CASSLGTSGYEQYF
abundance: NA; j_gene: TRBJ1-5; v_gene: TRBV27; d_gene: NA; CDR3nt: TGTGCCAGCAGTTCTGGGCAGGGTTTTGGTCCCCAGCATTTT; CDR3aa: CASSSGQGFGPQHF
abundance: few; j_gene: TRBJ1-6; v_gene: TRBV6-1; d_gene: TRBD1; CDR3nt: TGTGCCAGCAGTGGGACTCGGACAGGGGGGGATTCACCCCTCCACTTT; CDR3aa: CASSGTRTGGDSPLHF
abundance: NA; j_gene: TRBJ2-1; v_gene: TRBV9; d_gene: NA; CDR3nt: TGTGCCAGCACACCGGGGAACTCCTACAATGAGCAGTTCTTC; CDR3aa: CASTPGNSYNEQFF
abundance: NA; j_gene: TRBJ1-5; v_gene: TRBV7-2; d_gene: TRBD1; CDR3nt: TGTGCCAGCAGCCCGCGGACAGGGGGCATTGAGCCCCAGCATTTT; CDR3aa: CASSPRTGGIEPQHF
abundance: NA; j_gene: TRBJ2-3; v_gene: TRBV9; d_gene: NA; CDR3nt: TGTGCCAGCAGCGTAGGATGGGAGAGCACAGATACGCAGTATTTT; CDR3aa: CASSVGWESTDTQYF
abundance: once; j_gene: TRBJ2-7; v_gene: TRBV19; d_gene: NA; CDR3nt: TGTGCCAGTAGTATAGAATCGACAGTTTCCTACGAGCAGTACTTC; CDR3aa: CASSIESTVSYEQYF
abundance: NA; j_gene: TRBJ1-3; v_gene: TRBV25-1; d_gene: TRBD1; CDR3nt: TGTGCCAGCAGCGCCTTCAGGACAGGCTCTGGAAACACCATATATTTT; CDR3aa: CASSAFRTGSGNTIYF
abundance: NA; j_gene: TRBJ2-1; v_gene: TRBV15; d_gene: NA; CDR3nt: TGTGCCACCAGCATATCCCTTGAAAACAATGAGCAGTTCTTC; CDR3aa: CATSISLENNEQFF
abundance: few; j_gene: TRBJ2-1; v_gene: TRBV10-3; d_gene: TRBD1; CDR3nt: TGTGCCATCAGTGAGGCACAGGGGGCGGGCGATGAGCAGTTCTTC; CDR3aa: CAISEAQGAGDEQFF
abundance: NA; j_gene: TRBJ2-3; v_gene: TRBV7-2; d_gene: NA; CDR3nt: TGTGCCAGCAGCTTAGGCCTATGGCGGGGGCTAAAAGGGGATACGCAGTATTTT; CDR3aa: CASSLGLWRGLKGDTQYF
abundance: NA; j_gene: TRBJ1-1; v_gene: TRBV6-1; d_gene: TRBD1; CDR3nt: TGTGCCAGCAACTCAGGGGGGTTGACTGAAGCTTTCTTT; CDR3aa: CASNSGGLTEAFF
abundance: once; j_gene: TRBJ1-3; v_gene: TRBV13; d_gene: TRBD1; CDR3nt: TGTGCCAGCAGCTCACTCTTGCCAGGGGGCTCTGGAAACACCATATATTTT; CDR3aa: CASSSLLPGGSGNTIYF
abundance: NA; j_gene: TRBJ1-2; v_gene: TRBV5-1; d_gene: NA; CDR3nt: TGCGCCAGCAGCTTGGCCGGGGGGGACTACTATGGCTACACCTTC; CDR3aa: CASSLAGGDYYGYTF
abundance: NA; j_gene: TRBJ1-1; v_gene: TRBV7-9; d_gene: NA; CDR3nt: TGTGCCAGCAGCTTAGACACAAGGGGCACTGAAGCTTTCTTT; CDR3aa: CASSLDTRGTEAFF
abundance: NA; j_gene: TRBJ1-2; v_gene: TRBV19; d_gene: NA; CDR3nt: TGTGCCAGTAGTATGTTCGGGAAACGGCCAGTCTATGGCTACACCTTC; CDR3aa: CASSMFGKRPVYGYTF
abundance: NA; j_gene: TRBJ1-6; v_gene: TRBV5-4; d_gene: NA; CDR3nt: TGTGCCAGCAGCTTGGACAGGGCGAGCTCCTATAATTCACCCCTCCACTTT; CDR3aa: CASSLDRASSYNSPLHF
abundance: NA; j_gene: TRBJ1-5; v_gene: TRBV6-5; d_gene: NA; CDR3nt: TGTGCCAGCAGTAACGGGCCTAATCAGCCCCAGCATTTT; CDR3aa: CASSNGPNQPQHF
abundance: NA; j_gene: TRBJ1-2; v_gene: TRBV7-2; d_gene: NA; CDR3nt: TGTGCCAGCAGCTCCCCGAGCGGGCGGGGGGGCTACACCTTC; CDR3aa: CASSSPSGRGGYTF